Below, one T cell receptor beta chain is given with its context. This CDR3 region has 17 residues. CDR1 and CDR2 from the germline V gene are MGHRA and YSYEKL. Trimming took 2 bases from V and 3 from J, leaving 17 bases between them. The data stem from a study of control samples from healthy donors and cancer patients. The protocol was immunoSEQ multiplex PCR, while the TCRdb copy is restricted to in-frame clones and leaves out a portion. In the table there are about 160,000 clones, around 94% of which are singletons. Sequencing was carried out using PBMCs. V usage is TRBV4-1 and J usage is TRBJ1-5, with D perhaps matching TRBD1 (5 bases). The receptor was derived from a man aged 55 to 69 with colorectal cancer. The CDR3, as DNA: TGCGCCAGCAGCCAATCAAGGGGAGGGGCGAACAATCAGCCCCAGCATTTT. This translates into CASSQSRGGANNQPQHF.